The 25 T cell receptor delta chains below all came from one sample that was sequenced in a study of γδ T cells in repeated Plasmodium falciparum infection. Gammadelta T cells were flow-sorted from PBMC into Vgamma9/Vdelta2+ and Vdelta2-negative populations for bulk analysis. TCRdb fed the multiplex PCR reads into CATT to redo clone calling. The table records 70,000 to 95,000 delta-chain clones, 1.4% of them present only once. Sequenced sample: gamma-delta T cells from blood. The receptors come from a pool of human donors (malaria-infected and uninfected, not separated).

This clone was counted between two and nine times. A far larger clone is one base from this, pointing to a likely read error. The sample carries other DNA sequences with the same CDR3. The chain carries TRDV1 and TRDJ2; 9 bases fit TRDD3. The J gene was missing in TCRdb and was found by matching the end of the DNA to germline. The CDR3 covers 19 residues. The germline V gene encodes CDR1 TSWWSYY and CDR2 QGS. V dropped 2 bases and J dropped 1; count of bases not matched to a gene: 11. The CDR3 here is CALGEVSYWGIGLTAQLFF. In DNA, the CDR3 is TGTGCTCTTGGGGAAGTCTCTTATTGGGGGATAGGTTTGACAGCACAACTCTTCTTT.

This clone came up a few times. It differs at one base from a far larger clone, so likely a read error. Other DNA sequences within the sample encode an identical CDR3. The V call is TRDV1, the J call TRDJ1; D possibly matches TRDD2 or TRDD3 (6 bases each). Germline assignment: CDR1 TSWWSYY and CDR2 QGS. This CDR3 has 23 residues. The V gene lost 5 bases and the J gene lost 0 bases, with 37 bases spanning the gap. CDR3 protein: CALGSCAPTPWDWGPPYTDKLIF. CDR3 DNA: TGTGCTCTTGGGTCCTGTGCTCCTACGCCTTGGGATTGGGGGCCACCCTACACCGATAAACTCATCTTT.

On this clone itself: The protein that TCRdb holds for this DNA derives from a much larger clone and differs from the translated DNA at residue 3, which likely indicates a read error; the protein shown here is translated from the DNA. The rearrangement joins TRDV1 to TRDJ1; 7 bases are shared with TRDD3. Germline V lookup: CDR1 TSWWSYY, CDR2 QGS. The CDR3 covers 19 residues. CDR3 in DNA: TGTGCTCGTGGGGAACTAGAATGGTCGGTTAAGGGGGATCCCGATAAACTCATCTTT. This encodes CARGELEWSVKGDPDKLIF.

This clone was seen only a few times. This likely came from a read error, as a far larger clone is one base away. Other DNA sequences in this specimen translate into the identical CDR3. This chain joins TRDV2 and TRDJ1, with 9 nucleotides matching TRDD3. CDR3 length equals 20 residues. V lost 3 bases to trimming and J lost 0 bases; unmatched junction nucleotides: 19. Per germline, CDR1 GEAIGNYY and CDR2 EKD. The CDR3 is CACDRLLGDSLDRHTDKLIF. The CDR3 DNA reads as TGTGCCTGTGACCGACTGCTGGGGGATTCGCTAGACCGACACACCGATAAACTCATCTTT.

Remarks on this clone: The protein TCRdb lists belongs to a much larger clone and differs from this DNA's translation at residue 8, which points to a read error; the protein shown is made from the DNA. The chain has TRDV2 and TRDJ1, with 13 bases matching TRDD3. TCRdb gives no J gene; it was assigned here by matching the DNA to germline. This CDR3 region has 21 residues. Germline V gene lookup returns CDR1 GEAIGNYY and CDR2 EKD. V lost 0 bases, J lost 1 base, and 16 bases stayed unmatched. CDR3 residues: CACDTRTLQLLGDTRTDKLIF. The CDR3 DNA sequence: TGTGCCTGTGACACCCGAACCCTCCAACTACTGGGGGATACGCGCACCGATAAACTCATCTTT.

This clone was recorded many times. This CDR3 is also generated by other DNA sequences in the sample. The chain couples TRDV2 to TRDJ1, with 10 positions matching TRDD3. The CDR3 loop spans 15 amino acids. V lost 4 bases, J lost 2 bases, and 6 bases stayed unmatched. CDR1 GEAIGNYY and CDR2 EKD come from the germline V gene. CDR3 region: CACEGTGGSTDKLIF. The CDR3 nucleotides are TGTGCCTGTGAGGGTACTGGGGGATCTACCGATAAACTCATCTTT.

This clone was counted at least ten times. A far larger clone is one nucleotide away, so this likely arose from a read error. At the DNA level, this CDR3 is encoded by other sequences in the same sample as well. V and J are TRDV1 and TRDJ1; the match to TRDD3 covers 13 bases. CDR3 length equals 22 residues. The germline CDR1 and CDR2 sequences are TSWWSYY and QGS. CDR3 residues: CALGGPGRPSYAPTGGYAGLIF. The CDR3 region has the DNA TGTGCCCTTGGGGGACCGGGTCGGCCTTCCTACGCTCCTACTGGGGGATACGCGGGCCTCATCTTT.

In this sample, this clone turned up many times. The TCRdb protein comes from a much larger clone and disagrees with this DNA's translation at residue 8, likely due to a read error; the protein given here is derived from the DNA. The J gene is TRDJ1, the V gene TRDV1, with a possible D match to TRDD2 (6 bases). Germline-derived CDR1 and CDR2 are TSWWSYY and QGS. The CDR3 is made up of 13 amino acids. V was shortened by 5 bases and J by 3 bases, with 10 bases between the two germline ends. The DNA of the CDR3 is TGTGCTCTTGGGTCCCCCTTCCCCGATAAACTCATCTTT. This codes for CALGSPFPDKLIF.

This clone was recorded a few times. This is likely an artifact of a read error, given a far larger clone one base away. Distinct nucleotide sequences in the sample also encode this CDR3. This chain joins TRDV1 and TRDJ1, with D hard to call. V dropped 4 bases and J dropped 6 bases, with 18 bases sitting between them. The CDR3 is 15 amino acids. Germline CDR1 TSWWSYY, CDR2 QGS. The DNA for the CDR3 is TGTGCTCTTGGGGGTAGTGTCTGCGAGGGCTATAAACTCATCTTT. Amino acid sequence: CALGGSVCEGYKLIF.

This clone occurred a few times. The TCRdb protein comes from a much larger clone and disagrees with this DNA's translation at residues 3 and 8, likely due to a read error; the protein given here is derived from the DNA. The DNA of the CDR3 is TGTGCTCCTGGGGAAAAGGCCTCCCTACACCTAGTACTCCTTCACACCGATAAACTCATCTTT. It encodes CAPGEKASLHLVLLHTDKLIF. The V call is TRDV1, the J call TRDJ1; D perhaps matches TRDD3 (6 bases). The CDR3 covers 21 residues. Germline V CDR1 and CDR2: TSWWSYY, QGS.

This clone has just a few counts. The TCRdb protein comes from a much larger clone and disagrees with this DNA's translation at residue 4, likely due to a read error; the protein given here is derived from the DNA. The chain employs TRDV2 and TRDJ1; no clear D gene. TCRdb carries no J gene annotation; the J gene was assigned here by matching the DNA with germline. Germline CDR1 is GEAIGNYY and CDR2 is EKD. With 5 bases removed from V and 3 bases from J, the gap between germline ends came to 15 bases. CDR3 length: 14 amino acids. The CDR3 is CACGPIVIPDKLIF. CDR3 DNA: TGTGCCTGTGGCCCCATCGTAATCCCCGATAAACTCATCTTT.

This clone has ten or more counts. The protein TCRdb lists belongs to a much larger clone and differs from this DNA's translation at residue 15, which points to a read error; the protein shown is made from the DNA. J is TRDJ1 and V is TRDV1; the D gene is possibly TRDD2 (6 bases). The germline V and J ends were trimmed by 4 bases and 1 base, with 31 bases remaining between them. This CDR3 region has 21 residues. Germline loops: CDR1 TSWWSYY, CDR2 QGS. CDR3 in DNA: TGTGCTCTTGGGGTTCAAGGGTGGCTCCTACTTCGTACTTCGTTCACCGATAAACTCATCTTT. It codes for CALGVQGWLLLRTSFTDKLIF.

This clone was seen more than once but under ten times. A read error likely explains why the TCRdb protein, taken from a much larger clone, differs from this DNA's translation at residue 15; the protein shown is translated from the DNA. The V gene was identified as TRDV1, while no J gene was called; the D call TRDD3 from the table was never checked on the DNA. CDR1 TSWWSYY and CDR2 QGS come from the germline V gene. The CDR3 loop spans 16 amino acids. CDR3 sequence: CALGEPRIRMPDKLTF. CDR3 sequence (DNA): TGTGCTCTTGGGGAACCCCGGATCCGTATGCCCGATAAACTCACCTTT.

In its sample, this clone was seen a few times. The protein TCRdb gives is from a much larger clone and does not agree with this DNA's translation at residue 21, likely a read error; the protein shown here comes from the DNA. Here the V gene is TRDV1, but the J gene went uncalled; the DNA was not compared with TRDD3, the D call given in the table. Germline V gives CDR1 TSWWSYY, CDR2 QGS. The CDR3 runs to 23 residues. The CDR3 spells CALGDPLGPTKSTGGLNTDKPIF. The CDR3 DNA sequence: TGTGCTCTTGGGGATCCGTTGGGTCCTACAAAATCTACTGGGGGACTAAACACCGATAAACCCATCTTT.

Comments on this clone: TCRdb has a much larger clone's protein, which differs at residue 12 from the translation of this DNA, likely because of a read error; what is shown is the protein translated from the DNA. The chain has TRDV2 and TRDJ1; TRDD3 matches 12 bases. The ends lost 3 bases at V and 1 base at J; junction bases unmatched: 11. The length of the CDR3 is 18 residues. CDR1 and CDR2 from the germline V gene are GEAIGNYY and EKD. CDR3 nucleotide sequence: TGTGCCTGTGACCTTGCTGGGGGATACGCATTATCCACCGATAAACTCATCTTT. This translates into CACDLAGGYALSTDKLIF.

Regarding this clone: The TCRdb protein comes from a much larger clone and disagrees with this DNA's translation at residue 6, likely due to a read error; the protein given here is derived from the DNA. J is TRDJ1 and V is TRDV1; D is unresolved. No J segment appears in TCRdb, so it was assigned here by matching the sequence to germline. This CDR3 is built from 14 residues. With 1 base removed from V and 3 bases from J, the gap between germline ends came to 9 bases. Germline CDR1 is TSWWSYY and CDR2 is QGS. CDR3 in DNA: TGTGCTCTTGGGGAACGGTTTGGCGCCGATAAACTCATCTTT. Its translation: CALGERFGADKLIF.

This clone has ten or more counts. The chain joins TRDV1 to TRDJ1; 10 bases fit TRDD3. V lost 3 bases and J lost 0; bases outside the gene matches: 16. The CDR3 spans 20 residues. Per germline, CDR1 TSWWSYY and CDR2 QGS. The CDR3 here is CALGDLLGWGIRGYTDKLIF. The CDR3 coding sequence is TGTGCTCTTGGGGACCTCCTAGGCTGGGGGATAAGAGGGTACACCGATAAACTCATCTTT.

In its sample, this clone was seen many times. The amino acid sequence in TCRdb belongs to a much larger clone and departs from this DNA's translation at residue 6, likely a sequencing read error; the sequence shown is translated from the DNA. The chain uses TRDV2 and TRDJ1, with D perhaps TRDD3 (6 bases). The CDR3 is 18 amino acids. Germline V CDR1 and CDR2: GEAIGNYY, EKD. Trimming pared 0 bases from V and 0 bases from J, leaving 19 bases between. CDR3 residues: CACDTISQGGKYTDKLIF. In DNA, the CDR3 is TGTGCCTGTGACACCATAAGTCAAGGGGGAAAGTACACCGATAAACTCATCTTT.

The chain couples TRDV1 to TRDJ1; 13 nucleotides agree with TRDD3. This CDR3 comprises 22 residues. Germline-derived CDR1 and CDR2 are TSWWSYY and QGS. V lost 5 bases to trimming and J lost 0 bases; unmatched junction nucleotides: 21. CDR3 nucleotides: TGTGCTCTTGGGCCCCCCCTTCCTACGGGGTACTGGGGGATACGGTACACCGATAAACTCATCTTT. This sequence encodes CALGPPLPTGYWGIRYTDKLIF.

The CDR3 nucleotides are TGTGCCTGTGACCCTGGGGGACCTGACACCGATAAACTCATCTTT. Translated, it gives CACDPGGPDTDKLIF. The rearrangement links TRDV2 to TRDJ1, with TRDD3 identical over 8 bases. TCRdb does not report a J gene; here it was assigned by matching the DNA to germline references. Germline V gene lookup returns CDR1 GEAIGNYY and CDR2 EKD. The CDR3 runs 15 residues. The V gene end was trimmed by 3 bases and the J gene end by 0 bases; junction bases not matched to a gene: 5.

This clone was picked up a small number of times. This likely stems from a read error, as it lies one base from a far larger clone. The same CDR3 arises from other DNA sequences in this sample as well. This rearrangement joins TRDV1 to TRDJ2, with 9 bases matching TRDD3. The CDR3 has 19 amino acids. Per germline, CDR1 TSWWSYY and CDR2 QGS. The DNA of the CDR3 is TGTGCCCTTGGGGTGCCGTGGGGCTACTTGGGGGATATGACAGCACAACTCTTCTTT. Protein sequence: CALGVPWGYLGDMTAQLFF.

This clone was detected only a few times. TCRdb lists the protein of a much larger clone for this DNA, which differs at residue 13, so this is likely a read error; the protein given here is translated from the DNA itself. The V gene reported is TRDV2; the J gene is uncalled; TRDD3 is the table's D call and was not checked against the DNA. CDR3 size: 15 residues. Germline values: CDR1 GEAIGNYY, CDR2 EKD. CDR3 nucleotides: TGTGCCTGTGACTCTTACTGGGGATCAATAGGTAAACGCATCTTT. It translates to CACDSYWGSIGKRIF.

This clone occurred many times. The chain combines TRDV1 with TRDJ1, with TRDD3 matching 9 bases. The CDR3 contains 24 residues. The germline gives CDR1 TSWWSYY, CDR2 QGS. V lost 7 bases and J lost 7; bases outside the gene matches: 40. The CDR3 loop is CALVRTPHRLYDGGYRDEVPKLIF. CDR3 nucleotides: TGTGCTCTTGTTCGAACCCCCCACCGACTCTACGACGGGGGATACCGGGATGAGGTTCCTAAACTCATCTTT.

This clone was seen a handful of times. With only one base between it and a far larger clone, this is likely a read error. Other DNA sequences in this sample translate to the same CDR3. V and J are TRDV2 and TRDJ2; possible D gene TRDD3, 5 bases. As TCRdb names no J gene, one was assigned here on the basis of a DNA match to germline. Trimming took off 5 bases at V and 0 bases at J, with 27 bases between the two ends. The germline gives CDR1 GEAIGNYY, CDR2 EKD. The CDR3 is 20 amino acids. CDR3 sequence: CACVKREERGIFALTAQLFF. CDR3 nucleotides: TGTGCCTGTGTCAAAAGGGAGGAGAGGGGAATCTTCGCTTTGACAGCACAACTCTTCTTT.

As for this clone: TCRdb shows a much larger clone's protein in place of this DNA's translation, and the two differ at residue 21, likely through a read error; the protein shown is translated from the DNA. The rearrangement uses TRDV1 and TRDJ1; D may be TRDD2 (8 bases). No J gene was available from TCRdb, and it was assigned here by a germline match of the DNA. Germline CDR1 is TSWWSYY and CDR2 is QGS. CDR3 length: 27 amino acids. Deletions cut 2 bases from V and 1 base from J, with 47 bases between. The CDR3 spells CALGERRPSYLGRTMYWGWGCTDKLIF. As DNA, the CDR3 is TGTGCTCTTGGGGAAAGAAGGCCTTCCTATTTAGGAAGAACCATGTACTGGGGATGGGGTTGCACCGATAAACTCATCTTT.